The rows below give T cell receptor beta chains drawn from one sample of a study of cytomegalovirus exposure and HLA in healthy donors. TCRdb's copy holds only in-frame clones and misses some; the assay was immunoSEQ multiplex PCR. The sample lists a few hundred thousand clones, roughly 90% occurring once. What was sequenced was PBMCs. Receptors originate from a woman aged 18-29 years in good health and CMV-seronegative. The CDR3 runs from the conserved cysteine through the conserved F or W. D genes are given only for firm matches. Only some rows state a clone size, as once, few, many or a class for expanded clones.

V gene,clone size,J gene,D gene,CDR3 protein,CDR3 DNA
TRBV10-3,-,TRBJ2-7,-,CAISESERFEQYF,TGTGCCATCAGTGAGTCCGAGAGGTTCGAGCAGTACTTC
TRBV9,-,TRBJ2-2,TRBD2,CASSATSGGQLDGELFF,TGTGCCAGCAGCGCGACTAGCGGGGGGCAACTGGATGGGGAGCTGTTTTTT
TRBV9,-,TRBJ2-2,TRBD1,CASSLRTGGIAGELFF,TGTGCCAGCAGCCTTAGGACAGGGGGCATCGCCGGGGAGCTGTTTTTT
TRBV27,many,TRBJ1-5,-,CASSHRSYQPQHF,TGTGCCAGCAGTCACAGGTCCTATCAGCCCCAGCATTTT
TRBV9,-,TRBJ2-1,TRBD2,CASSVAGRGGPRNEQFF,TGTGCCAGCAGCGTAGCTGGGCGGGGGGGCCCGCGGAATGAGCAGTTCTTC
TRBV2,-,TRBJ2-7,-,CAALNWAGATPDGARTAYEQYF,TGTGCCGCTTTAAATTGGGCAGGGGCCACCCCCGATGGGGCTAGAACAGCTTACGAGCAGTACTTC
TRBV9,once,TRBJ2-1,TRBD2,CASSGWTSGDPSSYNEQFF,TGTGCCAGCAGCGGGTGGACTAGCGGGGACCCGAGCTCCTACAATGAGCAGTTCTTC
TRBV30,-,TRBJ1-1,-,CAWIFRGRVSTEAFF,TGTGCCTGGATCTTCAGGGGAAGGGTTTCCACTGAAGCTTTCTTT
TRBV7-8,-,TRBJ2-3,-,CASSLSRSTDTQYF,TGTGCCAGCAGCTTATCCAGAAGCACAGATACGCAGTATTTT
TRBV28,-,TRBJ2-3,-,CASRPRQLHRADTQYF,TGTGCCAGCAGGCCCCGACAACTCCACAGGGCAGATACGCAGTATTTT
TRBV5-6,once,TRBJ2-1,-,CASSEKNEQFF,TGTGCCAGCAGCGAGAAGAATGAGCAGTTCTTC
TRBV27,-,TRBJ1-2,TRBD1,CASTSGTGGGGYGYTF,TGTGCCAGCACTTCCGGGACAGGGGGCGGGGGCTATGGCTACACCTTC
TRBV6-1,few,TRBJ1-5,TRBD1,CASSRQGSNQPQHF,TGTGCCAGCAGCCGACAGGGCAGCAATCAGCCCCAGCATTTT
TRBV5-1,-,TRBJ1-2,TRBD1,CASSITGGWGYTF,TGCGCCAGCAGCATCACAGGGGGCTGGGGCTACACCTTC
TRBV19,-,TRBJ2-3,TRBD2,CASSSDGGADTQYF,TGTGCCAGTAGCTCAGACGGGGGGGCAGATACGCAGTATTTT
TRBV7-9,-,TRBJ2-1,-,CASSLGGVGFNEQFF,TGTGCCAGCAGCTTAGGCGGGGTAGGATTCAATGAGCAGTTCTTC
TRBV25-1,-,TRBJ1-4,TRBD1,CASSSQGPTNEKLFF,TGTGCCAGCAGTTCACAGGGGCCAACTAATGAAAAACTGTTTTTT
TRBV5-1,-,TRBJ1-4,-,CASSPGQANEKLFF,TGCGCCAGCAGCCCGGGACAAGCTAATGAAAAACTGTTTTTT
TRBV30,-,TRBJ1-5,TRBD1,CAWSIQQGAFQPQHF,TGTGCCTGGAGTATTCAACAGGGGGCTTTTCAGCCCCAGCATTTT
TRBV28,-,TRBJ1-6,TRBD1,CASGGDSSYNSPLHF,TGTGCCAGTGGCGGGGACAGCTCCTATAATTCACCCCTCCACTTT
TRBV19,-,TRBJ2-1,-,CASSILFPNEQFF,TGTGCCAGTAGTATCCTTTTTCCCAATGAGCAGTTCTTC
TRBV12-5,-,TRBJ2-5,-,CASGIEETQYF,TGTGCTAGTGGTATAGAAGAGACCCAGTACTTC
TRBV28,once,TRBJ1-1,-,CASSLFAEAFF,TGTGCCAGCAGTTTATTCGCTGAAGCTTTCTTT
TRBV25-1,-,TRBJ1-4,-,CASSEWDTHEKLFF,TGTGCCAGCAGTGAATGGGACACCCATGAAAAACTGTTTTTT
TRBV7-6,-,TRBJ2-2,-,CASSSLEGTISTGELFF,TGTGCCAGCAGCTCCTTGGAAGGAACTATTAGCACCGGGGAGCTGTTTTTT
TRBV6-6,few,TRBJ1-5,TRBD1,CASSYGDRGQPQHF,TGTGCCAGCAGTTACGGTGACAGGGGGCAGCCCCAGCATTTT
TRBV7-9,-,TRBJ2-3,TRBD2,CASSLLAGGSTDTQYF,TGTGCCAGCAGCCTACTAGCGGGGGGGAGCACAGATACGCAGTATTTT
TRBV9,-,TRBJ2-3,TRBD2,CASSVSSGGFLDTQYF,TGTGCCAGCAGCGTTTCTAGCGGGGGTTTTTTGGATACGCAGTATTTT
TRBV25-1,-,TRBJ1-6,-,CASSDRAASPLHF,TGTGCCAGCAGTGACAGGGCTGCATCACCCCTCCACTTT
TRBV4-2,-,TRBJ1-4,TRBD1,CASSPTDSGGIEKLFF,TGTGCCAGCAGCCCCACCGACTCAGGGGGAATTGAAAAACTGTTTTTT
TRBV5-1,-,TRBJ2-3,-,CASRPTGGKNTQYF,TGCGCCAGTCGGCCGACCGGAGGGAAGAATACGCAGTATTTT
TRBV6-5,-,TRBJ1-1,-,CASSPRGVNTEAFF,TGTGCCAGCAGCCCCCGGGGGGTGAACACTGAAGCTTTCTTT
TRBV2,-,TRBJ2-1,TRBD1,CASSRQGDNEQFF,TGTGCCAGCAGTAGGCAGGGGGACAATGAGCAGTTCTTC
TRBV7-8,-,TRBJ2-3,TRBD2,CASSQGRAAGVTDTQYF,TGTGCCAGCAGCCAAGGCCGGGCAGCGGGGGTCACAGATACGCAGTATTTT
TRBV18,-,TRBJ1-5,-,CASSPPEEGGQPQHF,TGTGCCAGCTCACCACCGGAGGAAGGGGGTCAGCCCCAGCATTTT
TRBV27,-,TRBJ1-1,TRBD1,CASNPGGPLTEAFF,TGTGCCAGCAACCCAGGGGGCCCTTTGACTGAAGCTTTCTTT
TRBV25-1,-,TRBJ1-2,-,CASAGRRAGYTF,TGTGCCAGCGCCGGGCGGAGGGCCGGCTACACCTTC
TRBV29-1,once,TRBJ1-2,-,CSFQARGYGYTF,TGCAGCTTTCAGGCCAGGGGCTATGGCTACACCTTC
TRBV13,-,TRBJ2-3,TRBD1,CASSPGDRDTDTQYF,TGTGCCAGCAGCCCAGGGGACAGGGACACAGATACGCAGTATTTT
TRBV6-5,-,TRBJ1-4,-,CASSPGYFDEKLFF,TGTGCCAGCAGCCCGGGTTATTTTGATGAAAAACTGTTTTTT
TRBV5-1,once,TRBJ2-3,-,CASSLSRTNTDTQYF,TGCGCCAGCAGCTTGTCTAGAACTAACACAGATACGCAGTATTTT
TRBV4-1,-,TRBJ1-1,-,CASSQARGEDTEAFF,TGCGCCAGCAGCCAAGCTCGGGGGGAAGACACTGAAGCTTTCTTT
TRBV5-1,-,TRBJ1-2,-,CASKVLARSYGYTF,TGCGCCAGCAAAGTCCTGGCCAGGTCCTATGGCTACACCTTC
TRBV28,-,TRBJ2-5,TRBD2,CASERGGNQETQYF,TGTGCCAGCGAGCGGGGGGGCAACCAAGAGACCCAGTACTTC
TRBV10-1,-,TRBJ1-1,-,CASSDLPGTSMNTEAFF,TGCGCCAGCAGTGACCTCCCCGGGACATCCATGAACACTGAAGCTTTCTTT
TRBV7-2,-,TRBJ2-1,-,CASSSYQGGLEFF,TGTGCCAGCAGCTCGTACCAGGGGGGTTTGGAGTTCTTC
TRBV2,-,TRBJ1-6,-,CASIGGSRSNSPLHF,TGTGCCAGCATAGGGGGAAGTCGTTCAAATTCACCCCTCCACTTT
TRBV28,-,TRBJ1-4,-,CASTGEGRGDEKLFF,TGTGCCAGCACTGGGGAGGGACGTGGGGATGAAAAACTGTTTTTT